This entry lists 21 T cell receptor beta chains sequenced from one sample in a study of CD8 T cells in Susac syndrome. An amount of RNA that ranged from roughly 0.5 to 1 ug was reverse transcribed with random hexamers. MiXCR, applied by TCRdb to the immunoSEQ multiplex PCR reads, yields one record per CDR3 protein. The sample has about 120,000 distinct CDR3 sequences, about 95% seen once. Sequenced: CD4+ T cells from PBMCs. These TCRs come from a human donor in good health.

The table lists this clonotype with a count of one. The chain couples TRBV12-3 or TRBV12-4 to TRBJ2-5; D remains unclear. V lost 2 bases, J lost 4 bases, and 11 bases lay in between. The CDR3 has 14 amino acids. In nucleotides, the CDR3 is TGTGCCAGCAGTTTAACGACGGGTTCAGAGACCCAGTACTTC. Protein product: CASSLTTGSETQYF.

The CDR3 coding sequence is TGTGCCAGCAGTCAAGGTACTCTGGAGACCCAGTACTTC. Its translation: CASSQGTLETQYF. The rearrangement uses TRBV6-5 and TRBJ2-5; D not resolved. Germline assignment: CDR1 MNHEY and CDR2 SVGAGI. The V end lost 5 bases, the J end lost 5 bases, and 12 bases lay between the germline ends. The CDR3 totals 13 residues.

The V and J genes are TRBV3-1 and TRBJ2-7; the match to TRBD2 covers 13 bases. The germline V gene has CDR1 LGHDT and CDR2 YNNKEL (reference sequence). This CDR3 has 19 residues. The ends lost 0 bases at V and 2 bases at J; junction bases unmatched: 10. As DNA, the CDR3 is TGTGCCAGCAGCCAAGATCCGCTACTAGCGGGAGGGCTCGCCTACGAGCAGTACTTC. Translating it yields CASSQDPLLAGGLAYEQYF.

V is TRBV30 and J is TRBJ2-2; either TRBD1 or TRBD2 may fit D (5 bases each). CDR3 length: 15 amino acids. Trimming stripped 4 bases from V and 4 bases from J, with 16 bases between. Germline assignment: CDR1 GTSNPN and CDR2 SVGIG (reference sequence). The CDR3 loop is CAWTRLSGTTGELFF. In DNA, the CDR3 is TGTGCCTGGACCCGACTATCCGGGACCACCGGGGAGCTGTTTTTT.

This clonotype showed up just a few times. V usage is TRBV6-5 and J usage is TRBJ1-3; 7 nucleotides agree with TRBD1. The CDR3 has 15 residues. V was pared by 2 bases and J by 2 bases, with 3 bases of the junction left unmatched. Germline lookup yields CDR1 MNHEY and CDR2 SVGAGI. CDR3 in DNA: TGTGCCAGCAGTTACGACCAGGGGGCTGGAAACACCATATATTTT. Its protein product is CASSYDQGAGNTIYF.

The chain combines TRBV6-5 with TRBJ1-6; D may be TRBD1 (5 bases). Germline lookup yields CDR1 MNHEY and CDR2 SVGAGI. The V gene lost 4 bases and the J gene lost 10 bases, with 11 bases spanning the gap. This CDR3 comprises 13 residues. The CDR3 sequence: CASSSGTLSPLHF. CDR3 DNA sequence: TGTGCCAGCAGTTCCGGGACCTTATCACCCCTCCACTTT.

This chain joins TRBV7-9 and TRBJ2-7; TRBD2 might be the D (5 bases). The CDR3 has 15 residues. The germline V gene encodes CDR1 SEHNR and CDR2 FQNEAQ (reference sequence). The germline V and J ends were trimmed by 5 bases and 7 bases, with 21 bases remaining between them. The DNA of the CDR3 is TGTGCCAGCAGCCTGGGAGCAGGAGATGTGACTGAGCAGTACTTC. Its translation is CASSLGAGDVTEQYF. Filled out from reference TRBV7-9 and TRBJ2-7, the complete variable domain reads DTGVSQNPRHKITKRGQNVTFRCDPISEHNRLYWYRQTLGQGPEFLTYFQNEAQLEKSRLLSDRFSAERPKGSFSTLEIQRTEQGDSAMYLCASSLGAGDVTEQYFGPGTRLTVT.

The gene calls are TRBV6-5 and TRBJ1-1; D not resolved. Trimming pared 2 bases from V and 3 bases from J, leaving 7 bases between. Germline assignment: CDR1 MNHEY and CDR2 SVGAGI. This CDR3 contains 13 residues. The CDR3 nucleotides are TGTGCCAGCAGTTACGGGAGGGACACTGAAGCTTTCTTT. Its protein product is CASSYGRDTEAFF.

V is TRBV29-1 and J is TRBJ2-3, with D maybe TRBD2 (6 bases). V lost 6 bases to trimming and J lost 7 bases, with 14 bases between them. The germline gives CDR1 SQVTM, CDR2 ANQGSEA. The CDR3 totals 12 residues. The CDR3 DNA follows: TGCAGCGTATCCCTCCGGGAGTATACGCAGTATTTT. This gives the protein CSVSLREYTQYF.

The chain carries TRBV20-1 and TRBJ2-7, with a weak D call TRBD1 (5 bases). Germline V gives CDR1 DFQATT, CDR2 SNEGSKA (reference sequence). Trimming stripped 5 bases from V and 6 bases from J, with 17 bases between. CDR3 size: 13 residues. CDR3: CSAVLLGEGEQYF. In nucleotides, the CDR3 is TGCAGTGCTGTCCTTCTAGGGGAAGGCGAGCAGTACTTC.

V is TRBV14 and J is TRBJ2-5, with 7 positions matching TRBD1. CDR3 length: 19 amino acids. The V gene end was trimmed by 4 bases and the J gene end by 1 base; junction bases not matched to a gene: 18. Germline CDR1 reads SGHDN; CDR2 reads FVKESK. In DNA, the CDR3 is TGTGCCAGCAGCCCGGGACAGCCTTTGGGGCCCTTTTTCCAAGAGACCCAGTACTTC. Translating gives CASSPGQPLGPFFQETQYF.

The chain links TRBV7-2 to TRBJ2-1, with D tentatively TRBD2 (6 bases). This CDR3 region has 11 residues. Trimming removed 6 bases at V and 9 bases at J, with 9 bases between. CDR1 is SGHTA and CDR2 is FQGNSA in the germline V gene. The CDR3 DNA reads as TGTGCCAGCAGACTAGCTAGTGAGCAGTTCTTC. Translated, it gives CASRLASEQFF.

The chain combines TRBV6-5 with TRBJ2-7; 10 bases fit TRBD2. The CDR3 has 15 residues. CDR1 is MNHEY and CDR2 is SVGAGI in the germline V gene. The V gene end was trimmed by 6 bases and the J gene end by 5 bases; junction bases not matched to a gene: 10. In DNA, the CDR3 is TGTGCCAGCAGCCTTCTAGCGGGAGACGTCGACGAGCAGTACTTC. This codes for CASSLLAGDVDEQYF.

The V gene is TRBV10-3, the J gene TRBJ1-1; TRBD1 is a possible D gene (6 bases). V dropped 4 bases and J dropped 4 bases, with 10 bases sitting between them. This CDR3 has 13 residues. CDR1 ENHRY and CDR2 SYGVKD come from the germline V gene. The CDR3 here is CAISGGQLTEAFF. The DNA of the CDR3 is TGTGCCATCAGTGGGGGGCAGCTCACTGAAGCTTTCTTT.

This clonotype came up once. The genes are TRBV7-9 and TRBJ2-4; TRBD1 agrees at 7 bases. This CDR3 comprises 17 residues. Losses at the gene ends were 5 bases for V and 2 bases for J; bases not matched to a gene: 12. The germline V gene encodes CDR1 SEHNR and CDR2 FQNEAQ (reference sequence). The CDR3 spells CASSNTMTGTSKNIQYF. For the CDR3, the DNA is TGTGCCAGCAGCAATACTATGACAGGGACCTCCAAAAACATTCAGTACTTC.

The chain employs TRBV28 and TRBJ1-2, with D tentatively TRBD1 (5 bases). This CDR3 contains 13 residues. Trimming removed 6 bases from V and 0 bases from J, with 8 bases in between. The germline V gene encodes CDR1 MDHEN and CDR2 SYDVKM. Here the CDR3 reads CASSVQANYGYTF. CDR3 coding DNA: TGTGCCAGCAGCGTACAGGCTAACTATGGCTACACCTTC.

The chain carries TRBV6-2 or TRBV6-3 and TRBJ2-7; D is possibly TRBD2 (6 bases). Germline loops: CDR1 MNHEY, CDR2 SVGEGT. Trimming removed 4 bases at V and 0 bases at J, with 19 bases between. The CDR3 has 17 amino acids. CDR3 residues: CASSSLAEGRFSYEQYF. In nucleotides, the CDR3 is TGTGCCAGCAGTTCCTTGGCCGAGGGGAGGTTCTCCTACGAGCAGTACTTC.

The chain recombines TRBV4-2 with TRBJ2-7; 7 nucleotides align to TRBD2. The CDR3 totals 16 residues. The junction had 15 bases not matched to a gene; V was cut back by 4 bases and J by 6 bases. Germline assignment: CDR1 LGHNA and CDR2 YNFKEQ. The CDR3 DNA follows: TGTGCCAGCAGCCGTATCGGGACTACTTCATCCAGCGAGCAGTACTTC. This gives the protein CASSRIGTTSSSEQYF.

The chain recombines TRBV2 with TRBJ2-5, with 9 bases matching TRBD2. The ends lost 6 bases at V and 5 bases at J; junction bases unmatched: 7. The CDR3 runs 14 residues. Germline lookup yields CDR1 SNHLY and CDR2 FYNNEI. CDR3: CASRLAGEGETQYF. In nucleotides, the CDR3 is TGTGCCAGCAGATTAGCGGGAGAGGGGGAGACCCAGTACTTC. The complete variable domain, with remaining parts taken from reference TRBV2 and TRBJ2-5, reads EPEVTQTPSHQVTQMGQEVILRCVPISNHLYFYWYRQILGQKVEFLVSFYNNEISEKSEIFDDQFSVERPDGSNFTLKIRSTKLEDSAMYFCASRLAGEGETQYFGPGTRLLVL.

J is TRBJ2-1 and V is TRBV3-1, with no clear D. Germline V gives CDR1 LGHDT, CDR2 YNNKEL (reference sequence). V lost 5 bases, J lost 9 bases, and 8 bases lay in between. The CDR3 is made up of 11 amino acids. The CDR3 bases are TGTGCCAGCAGCGCTCGCGCTGAGCAGTTCTTC. This encodes CASSARAEQFF.

This clonotype has only one observation. The chain uses TRBV6-2 or TRBV6-3 and TRBJ2-7; 8 bases are shared with TRBD1. Germline loops: CDR1 MNHEY, CDR2 SVGEGT. Trimming cost V 4 bases and J 7 bases; bases outside gene matches: 12. The CDR3 has 15 residues. CDR3 in amino acids: CASSSSRTGSWEQYF. The CDR3 DNA sequence: TGTGCCAGCAGTTCCTCCCGGACAGGGTCGTGGGAGCAGTACTTC.